Below are 11 T cell receptor beta chains sequenced from a single sample in a study of blood T cell repertoires in COVID-19. Repertoires were generated with immunoSEQ multiplex PCR, while TCRdb's copy carries only in-frame clones and drops some. The sample contains 80,000 or so clones, approximately 86% of which appear only once. The sample taken for sequencing was peripheral blood. These receptors were obtained from a human donor in a cohort sampled during active COVID-19.

In nucleotides, the CDR3 is TGTGCCAGCAGGGCCCGGACAGGGCAGTACGAGCAGTACTTC. Its protein product is CASRARTGQYEQYF. The chain joins TRBV6-6 to TRBJ2-7; 8 nucleotides align to TRBD1. The CDR3 consists of 14 residues. CDR1 and CDR2 from the germline V gene are MNHNY and SVGAGI (reference sequence). V dropped 6 bases and J dropped 4; count of bases not matched to a gene: 8.

The V and J genes are TRBV6-6 and TRBJ2-1; D perhaps matches TRBD1 (8 bases). Germline CDR1 is MNHNY and CDR2 is SVGAGI (reference sequence). The CDR3 consists of 13 residues. V lost 6 bases and J lost 6, with 12 bases in between. CDR3 sequence: CASRHRGGNEQFF. The CDR3, as DNA: TGTGCCAGCAGGCACAGGGGGGGCAATGAGCAGTTCTTC.

The V and J genes are TRBV7-9 and TRBJ2-5; 11 bases map to TRBD1. V trimming: 5 bases; J trimming: 2 bases; junction bases outside the gene matches: 7. This CDR3 is built from 16 residues. The germline V gene has CDR1 SEHNR and CDR2 FQNEAQ (reference sequence). As DNA, the CDR3 is TGTGCCAGCAGCGCGAGGACAGGGGGCCCTCAAGAGACCCAGTACTTC. This sequence encodes CASSARTGGPQETQYF.

The chain joins TRBV19 to TRBJ1-1; 10 bases match TRBD1. The CDR3 runs to 18 residues. V dropped 6 bases and J dropped 5; count of bases not matched to a gene: 18. Germline V gene data show CDR1 as LNHDA and CDR2 as SQIVND (reference sequence). The CDR3 loop reads CASSPTPGQGPGRTEAFF. The CDR3 nucleotides read TGTGCCAGTAGCCCAACCCCGGGACAGGGGCCCGGAAGGACTGAAGCTTTCTTT. Looking up the rest from reference TRBV19 and TRBJ1-1 gives the full variable domain: DGGITQSPKYLFRKEGQNVTLSCEQNLNHDAMYWYRQDPGQGLRLIYYSQIVNDFQKGDIAEGYSVSREKKESFPLTVTSAQKNPTAFYLCASSPTPGQGPGRTEAFFGQGTRLTVV.

The genes are TRBV3-1 (or the pseudogene TRBV3-2) and TRBJ2-5, with D possibly TRBD1 on 7 matching bases. CDR1 is LGHDT, CDR2 YNNKEL, per germline (reference sequence). Trimming stripped 4 bases from V and 5 bases from J, with 14 bases between. The CDR3 extends over 14 amino acids. For the CDR3, the DNA is TGTGCCAGCAGCCTCCGGCGGGACAGCGAGACCCAGTACTTC. Protein: CASSLRRDSETQYF.

This chain connects TRBV28 to TRBJ2-7; D is possibly TRBD1 (6 bases). Trimming removed 2 bases from V and 6 bases from J, with 11 bases in between. This CDR3 has 13 residues. Germline lookup yields CDR1 MDHEN and CDR2 SYDVKM. The CDR3 region has the DNA TGTGCCAGCAGTTTAGACCCAGGGGCCGAGCAGTACTTC. Residues: CASSLDPGAEQYF.

The V call is TRBV5-4, the J call TRBJ2-3, with 10 bases aligning to TRBD2. V trimming: 2 bases; J trimming: 2 bases; junction bases outside the gene matches: 5. Germline loops: CDR1 SGHNT, CDR2 YYREEE (reference sequence). This CDR3 spans 16 amino acids. This CDR3 reads CASSFRLAGDTDTQYF. CDR3 nucleotide sequence: TGTGCCAGCAGCTTTCGCCTAGCGGGGGACACAGATACGCAGTATTTT.

V and J are TRBV6-5 and TRBJ1-2; D unresolved. V was shortened by 5 bases and J by 4 bases, with 14 bases between the two germline ends. Germline-derived CDR1 and CDR2 are MNHEY and SVGAGI. CDR3 size: 14 residues. This CDR3 reads CASSPDGDFYGYTF. CDR3 coding DNA: TGTGCCAGCAGTCCTGACGGAGATTTCTATGGCTACACCTTC.

This chain uses TRBV5-1 with TRBJ2-2; 7 nucleotides match TRBD1. J was trimmed by 1 base and V by 8 bases; bases with no gene match: 8. CDR1 SGHRS and CDR2 YFSETQ come from the germline V gene. This CDR3 spans 15 amino acids. As DNA, the CDR3 is TGCGCCAGGGAAACAGGGGAAAAGAACACCGGGGAGCTGTTTTTT. This sequence encodes CARETGEKNTGELFF.

This clone came up once. The chain joins TRBV6-5 to TRBJ2-7; 7 bases agree with TRBD1. The J segment lost 4 bases and the V segment lost 6 bases, leaving 9 bases of the junction unmatched. Germline CDR1 and CDR2: MNHEY and SVGAGI. The CDR3 loop spans 14 amino acids. The DNA of the CDR3 is TGTGCCAGCAGCCCCCGGGACAGCAGGTACGAGCAGTACTTC. Encoded protein: CASSPRDSRYEQYF.

The chain has TRBV15 and TRBJ2-2, with 8 bases fitting TRBD2. CDR1 and CDR2 (germline): LNHNV, YYDKDF (reference sequence). This CDR3 is 14 amino acids long. Trimming removed 1 base from V and 6 bases from J; junction bases left unmatched: 1. CDR3 in amino acids: CATSRAGGSGELFF. Written as DNA, the CDR3 is TGTGCCACCAGCAGAGCGGGGGGGTCCGGGGAGCTGTTTTTT.